These 29 T cell receptor beta chains were sequenced from one sample in a study of blood T cells in healthy people across ages. A sample-barcoded 5' primer and a J-beta primer mix were used in a second PCR of roughly 6 to 11 cycles. TCRdb recomputed calls from the 5' RACE reads with MiXCR, one row per CDR3 protein. This sample yields 760,000 or so distinct CDR3 sequences, of which roughly 25% are seen a single time; roughly a tenth belongs to the top ten. These same records also appear under a second study, on T cells of mothers and their children.

The sequenced sample was blood. Receptors were obtained from a boy younger than 18 in good health.

The chain carries TRBV28 and TRBJ2-7, with TRBD2 matching 12 bases. The junction had 12 bases not matched to a gene; V was cut back by 8 bases and J by 1 base. CDR1 and CDR2 (germline): MDHEN, SYDVKM. The CDR3 is 17 amino acids. The CDR3 here is CASRKTSSGRESYEQYF. The CDR3 nucleotides are TGTGCCAGCCGTAAGACCTCTAGCGGGAGGGAGTCCTACGAGCAGTACTTC.

The chain joins TRBV28 to TRBJ2-1; D might be TRBD2 (5 bases). V was cut by 7 bases and J by 5 bases, with 21 bases left in between. The CDR3 totals 16 residues. Germline values: CDR1 MDHEN, CDR2 SYDVKM. In nucleotides, the CDR3 is TGTGCCAGCACTAACGTACGGGATGGGCTCAACAATGAGCAGTTCTTC. It yields the protein CASTNVRDGLNNEQFF.

The genes are TRBV5-1 and TRBJ1-2; unclear D gene. V gave up 0 bases and J gave up 5 bases, with 8 bases separating them. Germline-derived CDR1 and CDR2 are SGHRS and YFSETQ. The CDR3 totals 13 residues. In nucleotides, the CDR3 is TGCGCCAGCAGCTTGGAACAGACATATGGCTACACCTTC. This gives the protein CASSLEQTYGYTF.

The table lists this clonotype with a few counts. J is TRBJ2-1 and V is TRBV11-2; D uncertain. Germline values: CDR1 SGHAT, CDR2 FQNNGV. V lost 1 base, J lost 0 bases, and 10 bases lay in between. The CDR3 is made up of 16 amino acids. DNA of the CDR3: TGTGCCAGCAGCTTAGCTATGGGAAGCTCCTACAATGAGCAGTTCTTC. Amino acid sequence: CASSLAMGSSYNEQFF.

Only a few counts were recorded for this clonotype. The chain joins TRBV12-3 or TRBV12-4 to TRBJ2-1; 10 nucleotides line up with TRBD2. CDR3 size: 18 residues. V was clipped by 5 bases and J by 2 bases; unmatched bases: 12. The CDR3 spells CASSPERLAGDPYNEQFF. As DNA, the CDR3 is TGTGCCAGCAGTCCTGAAAGGCTAGCGGGGGACCCCTACAATGAGCAGTTCTTC.

V and J are TRBV6-5 and TRBJ1-6; D is perhaps TRBD1 (6 bases). Deletions cut 5 bases from V and 0 bases from J, with 11 bases between. Germline CDR1 is MNHEY and CDR2 is SVGAGI. This CDR3 region has 16 residues. CDR3 amino acids: CASSKGQISYNSPLHF. The CDR3 nucleotides are TGTGCCAGCAGTAAAGGACAGATCTCCTATAATTCACCCCTCCACTTT.

For this clonotype: Sequence at one end of the junction differs from germline and may be a read error. This chain uses TRBV4-1 with TRBJ2-5; D call uncertain. CDR3 length: 13 residues. Germline loops: CDR1 MGHRA, CDR2 YSYEKL. CDR3 in DNA: TGCGCCAGCGCTTCCGAGGAACAAGAGGCCCAGTACTTC. Its translation is CASASEEQEAQYF.

This clonotype was counted between two and nine times. The rearrangement uses TRBV4-1 and TRBJ2-1; the D is unclear. CDR1 and CDR2 from the germline V gene are MGHRA and YSYEKL. This CDR3 comprises 16 residues. The V end was cut by 2 bases, the J end by 0 bases, with 11 bases between. CDR3 loop: CASSQLAASSYNEQFF. In nucleotides, the CDR3 is TGCGCCAGCAGCCAATTAGCCGCGAGCTCCTACAATGAGCAGTTCTTC.

The chain couples TRBV6-2 or TRBV6-3 to TRBJ2-1; D not certain. The V gene lost 5 bases and the J gene lost 12 bases, with 17 bases spanning the gap. The CDR3 has 13 residues. Germline-derived CDR1 and CDR2 are MNHEY and SVGEGT. The CDR3 DNA sequence: TGTGCCAGCAGTGAATCTAGTGTCCAAGCGCAGTTCTTC. It is translated as CASSESSVQAQFF.

The gene calls are TRBV2 and TRBJ2-2; D might be TRBD2 (6 bases). The CDR3 is 14 residues long. The V end was cut by 7 bases, the J end by 3 bases, with 12 bases between. CDR1 is SNHLY, CDR2 FYNNEI, per germline. CDR3 DNA: TGTGCCAGCACCTCTCTAGCGTACACCGGGGAGCTGTTTTTT. Its protein is CASTSLAYTGELFF.

This clonotype was detected only a few times. Here the CDR3 DNA reads TGTGCCAGCAGCTTGTCCAGGGAGCCCGCCCATGAGCAGTTCTTC. Amino acid sequence: CASSLSREPAHEQFF. This sequence joins TRBV5-6 and TRBJ2-1; D may correspond to TRBD1 or TRBD2 (5 bases each). With 1 base removed from V and 8 bases from J, the gap between germline ends came to 16 bases. Per germline, CDR1 SGHDT and CDR2 YYEEEE. The CDR3 covers 15 residues.

V is TRBV15 and J is TRBJ2-1; D not certain. Per germline, CDR1 LNHNV and CDR2 YYDKDF (reference sequence). This CDR3 spans 13 amino acids. V was clipped by 4 bases and J by 2 bases, with 6 bases between them. This CDR3 reads CATSIAPYNEQFF. As DNA, the CDR3 is TGTGCCACCAGCATCGCACCCTACAATGAGCAGTTCTTC.

This chain connects TRBV20-1 to TRBJ2-1; 8 bases agree with TRBD2. V was clipped by 8 bases and J by 2 bases; unmatched bases: 8. There are 14 residues in the CDR3. CDR1 DFQATT and CDR2 SNEGSKA come from the germline V gene (reference sequence). The CDR3 DNA reads as TGCAGTCTGGAGAGCGGGGGTCCCTACAATGAGCAGTTCTTC. It encodes CSLESGGPYNEQFF.

The chain is built from TRBV5-1 and TRBJ2-7; 7 nucleotides match TRBD1. Germline trimming cut 4 bases from V and 5 bases from J; bases unmatched to any gene: 9. The CDR3 extends over 14 amino acids. Germline CDR1 reads SGHRS; CDR2 reads YFSETQ. The CDR3 reads CASSNRQGVDEQYF. The CDR3 nucleotides are TGCGCCAGCAGCAATCGACAGGGAGTAGACGAGCAGTACTTC.

The chain uses TRBV20-1 and TRBJ2-5; D not resolved. This CDR3 is 13 amino acids long. Per the germline V gene, CDR1 is DFQATT and CDR2 is SNEGSKA (reference sequence). V gave up 4 bases and J gave up 1 base, with 10 bases separating them. CDR3 amino acids: CSAKGHLQETQYF. The CDR3 region has the DNA TGCAGTGCTAAAGGCCACCTCCAAGAGACCCAGTACTTC.

There are a few counts of this clonotype. The chain is built from TRBV29-1 and TRBJ1-1; 10 nucleotides match TRBD1. This CDR3 is 16 amino acids long. V trimming: 8 bases; J trimming: 5 bases; junction bases outside the gene matches: 17. Germline loops: CDR1 SQVTM, CDR2 ANQGSEA. The CDR3 protein is CSPYGQGDLGFTEAFF. CDR3 nucleotide sequence: TGCAGCCCGTACGGACAGGGGGACCTGGGGTTTACTGAAGCTTTCTTT.

This clonotype has a handful of counts. The chain has TRBV7-2 and TRBJ2-5; 7 bases map to TRBD2. With the DNA end fitting TRBJ2-1 better, the J assignment may be wrong. Per germline, CDR1 SGHTA and CDR2 FQGNSA. CDR3 length: 15 amino acids. CDR3 region: CASSLEPAGNNEQFF. The CDR3, as DNA: TGTGCCAGCAGCTTAGAACCAGCGGGGAACAATGAGCAGTTCTTC.

This clonotype was seen a handful of times. The rearrangement uses TRBV10-3 and TRBJ2-5, with TRBD2 matching over 11 bases. The DNA end is a closer match to TRBJ2-1, so the J assignment may be wrong. Per germline, CDR1 ENHRY and CDR2 SYGVKD. This CDR3 region has 14 residues. CDR3 sequence reads: CAIGRLAGNNEQFF. CDR3 nucleotides: TGTGCCATCGGCCGACTAGCGGGAAACAATGAGCAGTTCTTC.

The J gene is TRBJ1-2, the V gene TRBV6-4; D unclear. V gave up 5 bases and J gave up 6 bases, with 13 bases separating them. Germline V CDR1 and CDR2: MRHNA, SNTAGT. The CDR3 spans 13 residues. In DNA form, the CDR3 reads TGTGCCAGCAGTTTCCCCAGATATAATGGCTACACCTTC. This gives the protein CASSFPRYNGYTF.

This rearrangement joins TRBV18 to TRBJ2-7; perhaps TRBD2 as D (6 bases). The germline V gene encodes CDR1 KGHSH and CDR2 LQKENI. The V and J ends lost 1 base and 2 bases respectively, with 12 bases between them. The CDR3 extends over 15 amino acids. The CDR3 is CASSPLGGQPYEQYF. CDR3 coding DNA: TGTGCCAGCTCACCACTGGGAGGCCAACCCTACGAGCAGTACTTC.

The chain uses TRBV29-1 and TRBJ1-5; no clear D. CDR1 is SQVTM and CDR2 is ANQGSEA in the germline V gene. The CDR3 runs 12 residues. V was clipped by 5 bases and J by 4 bases, with 9 bases between them. The CDR3 sequence is CSVLEQNQPQHF. For the CDR3, the DNA is TGCAGCGTTCTAGAACAGAATCAGCCCCAGCATTTT. Full variable domain (outside the CDR3, taken from reference TRBV29-1 and TRBJ1-5): SAVISQKPSRDICQRGTSLTIQCQVDSQVTMMFWYRQQPGQSLTLIATANQGSEATYESGFVIDKFPISRPNLTFSTLTVSNMSPEDSSIYLCSVLEQNQPQHFGDGTRLSIL.

This clonotype was seen at least ten times. V gene TRBV29-1 combines with J gene TRBJ2-5, with TRBD1 matching 8 bases. The germline gives CDR1 SQVTM, CDR2 ANQGSEA. Unmatched junction bases numbered 4, after V lost 6 bases and J lost 4 bases. The length of the CDR3 is 12 residues. CDR3 nucleotide sequence: TGCAGCGTACAGGGGGACGTAGAGACCCAGTACTTC. Residues: CSVQGDVETQYF. Full variable domain (outside the CDR3, taken from reference TRBV29-1 and TRBJ2-5): SAVISQKPSRDICQRGTSLTIQCQVDSQVTMMFWYRQQPGQSLTLIATANQGSEATYESGFVIDKFPISRPNLTFSTLTVSNMSPEDSSIYLCSVQGDVETQYFGPGTRLLVL.

This clonotype showed up just a few times. The J gene is TRBJ2-1, the V gene TRBV18; TRBD2 aligns across 10 bases. The CDR3 has 17 amino acids. In germline, CDR1 is KGHSH, CDR2 LQKENI. The V gene end was trimmed by 3 bases and the J gene end by 1 base; junction bases not matched to a gene: 6. The DNA for the CDR3 is TGTGCCAGCTCACCGAGGCTAGCGGGAGCTTCCTACAATGAGCAGTTCTTC. It is translated as CASSPRLAGASYNEQFF.

This clonotype showed up just a few times. This chain uses TRBV6-2 or TRBV6-3 with TRBJ1-2; D not certain. The V gene lost 5 bases and the J gene lost 0 bases, with 19 bases spanning the gap. This CDR3 region has 17 residues. Germline V gene data show CDR1 as MNHEY and CDR2 as SVGEGT. The CDR3 sequence is CASSPTLGSRANYGYTF. CDR3 DNA: TGTGCCAGCAGTCCGACCCTCGGGAGCCGCGCTAACTATGGCTACACCTTC.

Many counts were recorded for this clonotype. The J gene is TRBJ2-4, the V gene TRBV11-2; perhaps D is TRBD1 or TRBD2 (5 bases each). Trimming cost V 3 bases and J 5 bases, with 14 bases left between them. The germline V gene has CDR1 SGHAT and CDR2 FQNNGV. This CDR3 has 15 amino acids. DNA of the CDR3: TGTGCCAGCAGCTTCTATCGGGACGCGGAAAACATTCAGTACTTC. Its translation: CASSFYRDAENIQYF.

This clonotype was seen a handful of times. The chain carries TRBV5-1 and TRBJ2-5; 11 bases agree with TRBD2. CDR1 SGHRS and CDR2 YFSETQ come from the germline V gene. V shed 4 bases, J shed 4 bases, and the junction held 9 bases outside the gene matches. CDR3 length: 16 amino acids. The CDR3 nucleotides are TGCGCCAGCAGCATGATGGGACTAGCGGAAATAGAGACCCAGTACTTC. Amino acid sequence: CASSMMGLAEIETQYF.

This clonotype appeared a few times. This chain links TRBV6-1 with TRBJ2-7; D not resolved. The CDR3 spans 12 residues. The V and J ends lost 4 bases and 4 bases respectively, with 8 bases between them. Per the germline V gene, CDR1 is MNHNS and CDR2 is SASEGT. The CDR3: CASSVTPYEQYF. For the CDR3, the DNA is TGTGCCAGCAGTGTGACACCTTACGAGCAGTACTTC.

This sequence joins TRBV5-4 and TRBJ2-3, with D possibly called TRBD1 or TRBD2 (6 bases each). The CDR3 has 16 residues. Germline V CDR1 and CDR2: SGHNT, YYREEE (reference sequence). Trimming shortened V by 0 bases and J by 5 bases, and 16 bases separated the two germline ends. The DNA of the CDR3 is TGTGCCAGCAGCTTGGATCTTGGGGGGCTGAGAGATACGCAGTATTTT. Protein: CASSLDLGGLRDTQYF.

The chain carries TRBV10-3 and TRBJ1-6, with TRBD1 matching 7 bases. V lost 6 bases, J lost 7 bases, and 9 bases stayed unmatched. The germline gives CDR1 ENHRY, CDR2 SYGVKD. The CDR3 is 15 residues long. The CDR3 nucleotides read TGTGCCATCAGGGGAGGGGCAGGGGGAAATTCACCCCTCCACTTT. Protein product: CAIRGGAGGNSPLHF.